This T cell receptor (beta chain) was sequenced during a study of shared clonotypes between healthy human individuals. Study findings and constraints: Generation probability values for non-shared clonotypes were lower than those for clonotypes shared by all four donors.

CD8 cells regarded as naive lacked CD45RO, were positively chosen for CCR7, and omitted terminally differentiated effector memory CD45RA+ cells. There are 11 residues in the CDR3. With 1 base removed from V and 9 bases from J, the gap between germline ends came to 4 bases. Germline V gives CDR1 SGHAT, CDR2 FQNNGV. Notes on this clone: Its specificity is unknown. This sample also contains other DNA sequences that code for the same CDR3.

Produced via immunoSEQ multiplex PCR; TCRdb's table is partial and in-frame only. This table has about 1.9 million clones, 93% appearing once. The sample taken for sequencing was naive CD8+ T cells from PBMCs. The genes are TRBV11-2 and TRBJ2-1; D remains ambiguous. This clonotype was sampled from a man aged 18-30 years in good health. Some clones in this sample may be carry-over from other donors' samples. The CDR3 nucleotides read TGTGCCAGCAGCTTAGGTGCTGAGCAGTTCTTC. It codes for CASSLGAEQFF.